Following are 10 T cell receptor beta chains from one sample sequenced in a study of blood T cell repertoires in COVID-19. Using immunoSEQ multiplex PCR, the repertoire was profiled, and TCRdb retains in-frame clones only, with some absent. Among fewer than 250,000 clones, 81% were seen once, and the ten largest hold more than 8.5%. Sequencing was performed on PBMCs or T cells enriched from blood (not recorded which). The receptors originated from a woman between 50 and 59 years old with acute COVID-19.

CDR3 loop: CASSGQGTTEAFF. The CDR3 nucleotides read TGTGCCAGCTCGGGACAGGGGACCACTGAAGCTTTCTTT. The J gene is TRBJ1-1, the V gene TRBV25-1, with TRBD1 matching 10 bases. Per the germline V gene, CDR1 is MGHDK and CDR2 is SYGVNS. V lost 8 bases to trimming and J lost 4 bases; unmatched junction nucleotides: 4. The CDR3 spans 13 residues.

This chain connects TRBV7-2 to TRBJ1-4; tentative D call: TRBD1 (6 bases). Trimming left V 5 bases short and J 4 bases short, with 14 bases between. This CDR3 is 15 amino acids long. CDR1 and CDR2 (germline): SGHTA, FQGNSA. The CDR3 nucleotides read TGTGCCAGCAGCCTAAGAACAGGGAGTAATGAAAAACTGTTTTTT. Translating it yields CASSLRTGSNEKLFF.

The V call is TRBV7-9, the J call TRBJ1-4, with D possibly being TRBD1 (6 bases). V shed 5 bases and J shed 8 bases, with 9 bases lying between them. The CDR3 covers 12 residues. CDR1 SEHNR and CDR2 FQNEAQ come from the germline V gene (reference sequence). The CDR3 nucleotides are TGTGCCAGCAGCCTTCAGGGGGAAAAACTGTTTTTT. The encoded protein is CASSLQGEKLFF. Full variable domain (outside the CDR3, taken from reference TRBV7-9 and TRBJ1-4): DTGVSQNPRHKITKRGQNVTFRCDPISEHNRLYWYRQTLGQGPEFLTYFQNEAQLEKSRLLSDRFSAERPKGSFSTLEIQRTEQGDSAMYLCASSLQGEKLFFGSGTQLSVL.

The chain combines TRBV27 with TRBJ1-1, with D unresolved. This CDR3 has 16 amino acids. Germline V lookup: CDR1 MNHEY, CDR2 SMNVEV (reference sequence). Trimming cost V 7 bases and J 1 base, with 19 bases left between them. This CDR3 reads CASIPNSGIWNTEAFF. DNA of the CDR3: TGTGCCAGCATCCCCAACTCGGGGATCTGGAACACTGAAGCTTTCTTT.

This sequence joins TRBV6-1 and TRBJ1-2; possible D gene TRBD1, 5 bases. This CDR3 contains 14 residues. Germline V gene data show CDR1 as MNHNS and CDR2 as SASEGT. Trimming pared 1 base from V and 4 bases from J, leaving 10 bases between. The CDR3 DNA sequence: TGTGCCAGCAGTGAAGTGGGGGGAAGCTATGGCTACACCTTC. Protein: CASSEVGGSYGYTF.

The chain links TRBV18 to TRBJ2-7; 11 bases align to TRBD2. J lost 5 bases, V lost 8 bases, and 11 bases had no gene match. Germline assignment: CDR1 KGHSH and CDR2 LQKENI. This CDR3 is 15 amino acids long. The chain's CDR3 is CASQADSGGAHEQYF. CDR3 in DNA: TGTGCCAGCCAGGCCGATAGCGGGGGGGCCCACGAGCAGTACTTC.

As to this clone: Other nucleotide sequences in the sample specify the same CDR3. The chain joins TRBV7-2 to TRBJ1-5; a possible D gene is TRBD1 (5 bases). The V end was cut by 5 bases, the J end by 2 bases, with 7 bases between. Looked up from germline, CDR1 is SGHTA and CDR2 is FQGNSA. The CDR3 extends over 13 amino acids. The CDR3 DNA reads TGTGCCAGCAGCCTACAGGGCAATCAGCCCCAGCATTTT. Encoded protein: CASSLQGNQPQHF. Based on the CDR3 plus reference TRBV7-2 and TRBJ1-5, the full variable domain is GAGVSQSPSNKVTEKGKDVELRCDPISGHTALYWYRQSLGQGLEFLIYFQGNSAPDKSGLPSDRFSAERTGGSVSTLTIQRTQQEDSAVYLCASSLQGNQPQHFGDGTRLSIL.

The rearrangement links TRBV2 to TRBJ2-5, with 7 positions matching TRBD1. The length of the CDR3 is 16 residues. V lost 5 bases and J lost 1; bases outside the gene matches: 10. Germline V gene lookup returns CDR1 SNHLY and CDR2 FYNNEI. CDR3 loop: CASSTNRDSLQETQYF. CDR3 in DNA: TGTGCCAGCAGTACCAATCGGGACAGCCTCCAAGAGACCCAGTACTTC.

This sequence joins TRBV6-2 or TRBV6-3 and TRBJ2-1, with 8 bases matching TRBD2. The CDR3 length is 15 residues. CDR1 and CDR2 (germline): MNHEY, SVGEGT. Unmatched junction bases numbered 4, after V lost 5 bases and J lost 1 base. CDR3 DNA sequence: TGTGCCAGCAGTGATAGCGGGGCTTCCTACAATGAGCAGTTCTTC. Translation gives CASSDSGASYNEQFF.

The chain combines TRBV19 with TRBJ1-1; 8 bases align to TRBD1. Unmatched junction bases numbered 12, after V lost 6 bases and J lost 6 bases. This CDR3 has 15 residues. Germline V gene sequence: CDR1 LNHDA, CDR2 SQIVND (reference sequence). The CDR3 region is CASRAQDRALPEAFF. The CDR3 nucleotides are TGTGCCAGTAGGGCCCAGGACAGGGCGCTTCCTGAAGCTTTCTTT.